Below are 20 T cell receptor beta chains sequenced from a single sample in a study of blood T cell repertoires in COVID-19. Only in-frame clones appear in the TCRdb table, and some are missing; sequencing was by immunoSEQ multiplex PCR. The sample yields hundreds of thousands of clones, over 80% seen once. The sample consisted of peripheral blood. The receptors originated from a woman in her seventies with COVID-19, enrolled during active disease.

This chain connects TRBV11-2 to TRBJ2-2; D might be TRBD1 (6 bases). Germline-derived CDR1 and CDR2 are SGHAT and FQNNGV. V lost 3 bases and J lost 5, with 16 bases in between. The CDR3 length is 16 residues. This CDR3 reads CASSFLQGRKTGELFF. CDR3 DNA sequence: TGTGCCAGCAGCTTCCTCCAGGGGCGCAAGACCGGGGAGCTGTTTTTT.

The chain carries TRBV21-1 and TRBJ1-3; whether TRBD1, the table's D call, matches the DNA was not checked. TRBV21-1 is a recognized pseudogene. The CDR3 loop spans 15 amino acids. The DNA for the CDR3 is TGTGCCAGCAGCGCCTCAGTGTGTTCTGGAAACACCATATATTTT. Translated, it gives CASSASVCSGNTIYF.

The CDR3 coding sequence is TGTGCCAGCAGAGGACTAGCGCCCGAGCAGTACTTC. As protein: CASRGLAPEQYF. The rearrangement joins TRBV11-1 to TRBJ2-7, with TRBD2 identical over 9 bases. CDR1 and CDR2 from the germline V gene are SGHAT and FQDESV (reference sequence). J gave up 6 bases and V 6 bases, and 3 bases lay outside the gene matches. The CDR3 has 12 amino acids.

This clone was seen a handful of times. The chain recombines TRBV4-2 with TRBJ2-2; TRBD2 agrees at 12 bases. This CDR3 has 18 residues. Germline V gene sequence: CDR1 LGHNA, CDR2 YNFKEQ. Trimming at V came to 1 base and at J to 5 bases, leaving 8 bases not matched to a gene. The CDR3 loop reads CASSQVLAGGLGTGELFF. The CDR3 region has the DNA TGTGCCAGCAGCCAAGTCCTAGCGGGAGGGCTCGGGACCGGGGAGCTGTTTTTT.

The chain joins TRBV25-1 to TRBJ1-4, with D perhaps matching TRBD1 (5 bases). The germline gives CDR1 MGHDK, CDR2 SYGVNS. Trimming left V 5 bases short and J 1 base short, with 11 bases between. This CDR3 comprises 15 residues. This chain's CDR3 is CASSPPGGTNEKLFF. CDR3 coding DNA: TGTGCCAGCAGTCCCCCCGGGGGAACTAATGAAAAACTGTTTTTT.

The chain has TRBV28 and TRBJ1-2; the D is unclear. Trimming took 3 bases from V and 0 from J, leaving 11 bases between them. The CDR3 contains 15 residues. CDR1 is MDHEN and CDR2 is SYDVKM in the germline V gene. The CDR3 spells CASSLDGGTNYGYTF. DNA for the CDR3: TGTGCCAGCAGTTTGGACGGAGGTACTAACTATGGCTACACCTTC.

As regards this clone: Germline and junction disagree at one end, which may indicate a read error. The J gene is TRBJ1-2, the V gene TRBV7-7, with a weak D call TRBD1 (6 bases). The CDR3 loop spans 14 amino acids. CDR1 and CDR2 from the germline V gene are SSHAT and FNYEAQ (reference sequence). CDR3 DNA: TGTGCTAGCAGCCCCTTACAGGGCGACTATGGCTACACCTTC. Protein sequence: CASSPLQGDYGYTF. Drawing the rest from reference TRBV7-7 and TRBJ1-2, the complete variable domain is GAGVSQSPRYKVTKRGQDVTLRCDPISSHATLYWYQQALGQGPEFLTYFNYEAQPDKSGLPSDRFSAERPEGSISTLTIQRTEQRDSAMYRCASSPLQGDYGYTFGSGTRLTVV.

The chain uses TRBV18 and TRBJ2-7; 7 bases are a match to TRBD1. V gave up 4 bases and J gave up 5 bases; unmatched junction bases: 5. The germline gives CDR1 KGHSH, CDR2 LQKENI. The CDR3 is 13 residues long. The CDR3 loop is CASSQKTGNEQYF. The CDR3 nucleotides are TGTGCCAGCTCACAGAAGACAGGGAACGAGCAGTACTTC.

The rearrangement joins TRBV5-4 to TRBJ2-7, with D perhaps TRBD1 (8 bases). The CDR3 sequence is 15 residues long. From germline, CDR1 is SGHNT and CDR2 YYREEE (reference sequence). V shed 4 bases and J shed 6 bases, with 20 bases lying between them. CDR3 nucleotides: TGTGCCAGCAGCGTCACAGGGGGGGCTTCTCCCGAGCAGTACTTC. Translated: CASSVTGGASPEQYF.

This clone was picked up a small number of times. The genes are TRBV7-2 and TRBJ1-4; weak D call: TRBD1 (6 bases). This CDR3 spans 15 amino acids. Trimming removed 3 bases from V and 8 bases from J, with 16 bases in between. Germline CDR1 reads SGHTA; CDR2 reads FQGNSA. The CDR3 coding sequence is TGTGCCAGCAGCTTGCGCACAGGGCGTGTAGAAAAACTGTTTTTT. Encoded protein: CASSLRTGRVEKLFF.

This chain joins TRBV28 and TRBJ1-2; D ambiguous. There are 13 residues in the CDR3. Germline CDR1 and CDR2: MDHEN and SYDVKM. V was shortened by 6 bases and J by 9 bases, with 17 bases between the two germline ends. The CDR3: CASSARTRTRYTF. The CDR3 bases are TGTGCCAGCAGCGCCCGGACGAGGACTCGCTACACCTTC.

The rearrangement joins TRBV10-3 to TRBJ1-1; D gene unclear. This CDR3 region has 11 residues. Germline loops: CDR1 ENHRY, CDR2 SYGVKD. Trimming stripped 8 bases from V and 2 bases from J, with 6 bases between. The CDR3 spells CAIGPNTEAFF. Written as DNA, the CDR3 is TGTGCCATCGGGCCAAACACTGAAGCTTTCTTT.

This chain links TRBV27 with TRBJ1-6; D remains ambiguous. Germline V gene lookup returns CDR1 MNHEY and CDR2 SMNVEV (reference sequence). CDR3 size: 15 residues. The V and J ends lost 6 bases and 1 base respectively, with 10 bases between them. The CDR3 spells CASRAQWSYNSPLHF. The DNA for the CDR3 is TGTGCCAGCAGGGCACAATGGTCCTATAATTCACCCCTCCACTTT.

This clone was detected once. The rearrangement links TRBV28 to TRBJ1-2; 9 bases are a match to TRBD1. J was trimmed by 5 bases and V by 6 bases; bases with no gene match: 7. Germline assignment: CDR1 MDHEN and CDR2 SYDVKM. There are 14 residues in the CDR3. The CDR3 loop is CASRQGARIYGYTF. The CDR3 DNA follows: TGTGCCAGCAGACAGGGGGCTAGGATTTATGGCTACACCTTC.

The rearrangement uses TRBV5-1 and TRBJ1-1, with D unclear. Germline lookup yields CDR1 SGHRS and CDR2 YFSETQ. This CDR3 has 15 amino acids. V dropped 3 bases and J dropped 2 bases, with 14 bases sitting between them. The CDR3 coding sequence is TGCGCCAGCAGCTGGAACTCCGGGTCCAACACTGAAGCTTTCTTT. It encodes CASSWNSGSNTEAFF.

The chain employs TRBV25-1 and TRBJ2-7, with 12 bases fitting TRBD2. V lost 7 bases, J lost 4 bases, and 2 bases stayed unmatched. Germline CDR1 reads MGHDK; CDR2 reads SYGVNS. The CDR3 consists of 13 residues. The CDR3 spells CASTGLAGYEQYF. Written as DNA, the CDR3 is TGTGCCAGCACCGGACTAGCGGGGTACGAGCAGTACTTC.

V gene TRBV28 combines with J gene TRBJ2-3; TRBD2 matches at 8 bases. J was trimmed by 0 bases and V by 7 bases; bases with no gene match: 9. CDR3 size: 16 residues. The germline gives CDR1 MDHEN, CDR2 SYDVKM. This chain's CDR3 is CASMERAGVSTDTQYF. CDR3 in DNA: TGTGCCAGCATGGAACGAGCGGGGGTTAGCACAGATACGCAGTATTTT.

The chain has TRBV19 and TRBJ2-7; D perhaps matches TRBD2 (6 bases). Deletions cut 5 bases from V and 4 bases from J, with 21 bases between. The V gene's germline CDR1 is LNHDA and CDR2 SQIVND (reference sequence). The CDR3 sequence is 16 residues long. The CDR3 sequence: CASSPITAGSSYEQYF. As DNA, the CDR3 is TGTGCCAGTAGTCCCATCACTGCCGGGAGCTCGTACGAGCAGTACTTC.

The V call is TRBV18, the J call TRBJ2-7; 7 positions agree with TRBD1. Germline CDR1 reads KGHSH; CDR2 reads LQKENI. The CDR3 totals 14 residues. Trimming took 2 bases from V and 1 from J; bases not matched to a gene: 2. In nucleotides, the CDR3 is TGTGCCAGCTCACCAGGGACAGTATCCTACGAGCAGTACTTC. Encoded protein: CASSPGTVSYEQYF.

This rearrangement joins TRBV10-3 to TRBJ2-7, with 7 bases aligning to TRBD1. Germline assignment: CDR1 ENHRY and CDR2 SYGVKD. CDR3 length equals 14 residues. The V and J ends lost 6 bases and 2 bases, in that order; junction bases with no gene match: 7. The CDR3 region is CAISLTGFAYEQYF. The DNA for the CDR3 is TGTGCCATCAGCCTGACAGGGTTTGCCTACGAGCAGTACTTC.